These 12 T cell receptor beta chains came from one sample sequenced in a study of cytomegalovirus exposure and HLA in healthy donors. PCR was performed using 60 Vbeta and 13 Jbeta primers. The table came from immunoSEQ multiplex PCR; TCRdb's copy has only in-frame clones and leaves some out. This table has 100,000 to 150,000 clones, approximately 17% appearing once. Specimen: PBMCs. The receptors were sampled from a female donor in good health and CMV-seropositive.

This clone was recorded a few times. The gene calls are TRBV7-9 and TRBJ2-5; 7 positions match TRBD1. The CDR3 has 13 residues. Germline V gene data show CDR1 as SEHNR and CDR2 as FQNEAQ (reference sequence). Germline trimming cut 8 bases from V and 1 base from J; bases unmatched to any gene: 4. Written as DNA, the CDR3 is TGTGCCAGCGTTAGGGACAGCCAAGAGACCCAGTACTTC. It specifies CASVRDSQETQYF.

This chain joins TRBV7-3 and TRBJ2-5; TRBD1 might be the D (6 bases). V lost 3 bases, J lost 2 bases, and 10 bases lay in between. CDR1 and CDR2 (germline): SGHTA, FQGTGA. This CDR3 is built from 14 residues. The CDR3: CASSLTGPQETQYF. The CDR3 DNA is TGTGCCAGCAGCTTGACAGGACCTCAAGAGACCCAGTACTTC.

This clone was seen a few times. The rearrangement joins TRBV7-2 to TRBJ2-3, with D uncertain. Germline CDR1 reads SGHTA; CDR2 reads FQGNSA. There are 15 residues in the CDR3. V was clipped by 3 bases and J by 6 bases, with 16 bases between them. CDR3 nucleotides: TGTGCCAGCAGCTTCTCCCCCACGTCAGGTGATACGCAGTATTTT. Its protein product is CASSFSPTSGDTQYF.

The V call is TRBV27, the J call TRBJ1-2; no clear D gene. The germline V gene has CDR1 MNHEY and CDR2 SMNVEV (reference sequence). The CDR3 loop spans 13 amino acids. The V end was cut by 3 bases, the J end by 3 bases, with 8 bases between. CDR3 sequence reads: CASSFGSHYGYTF. DNA for the CDR3: TGTGCCAGCAGTTTCGGTTCCCACTATGGCTACACCTTC.

V gene TRBV10-3 combines with J gene TRBJ1-5; D perhaps matches TRBD1 (6 bases). The CDR3 spans 16 residues. V lost 4 bases and J 7 bases, leaving 20 bases between the germline ends. CDR1 is ENHRY and CDR2 is SYGVKD in the germline V gene. The CDR3 loop reads CAISGSLEGQGQPQHF. The CDR3 DNA follows: TGTGCCATCAGTGGGTCCCTTGAAGGTCAGGGGCAGCCCCAGCATTTT.

The chain employs TRBV6-5 and TRBJ2-5; weak D call: TRBD2 (7 bases). The CDR3 has 14 residues. Germline V gives CDR1 MNHEY, CDR2 SVGAGI. The ends were cut back, 6 bases at V and 5 bases at J, with 16 bases in the middle. The CDR3, as DNA: TGTGCCAGCAGCAGCAGGGGAGGGCAGGAGACCCAGTACTTC. Its protein product is CASSSRGGQETQYF.

A few counts support this clone. J is TRBJ2-5 and V is TRBV5-6; 8 positions agree with TRBD1. The last part of the DNA fits TRBJ2-7 better; the J call may be wrong. There are 15 residues in the CDR3. Germline V lookup: CDR1 SGHDT, CDR2 YYEEEE. The CDR3 DNA sequence: TGTGCCAGCAGCCTGATGACAGGGGCATCCTACGAGCAGTACTTC. Translation gives CASSLMTGASYEQYF.

This clone was detected only a few times. The chain uses TRBV10-3 and TRBJ2-7; TRBD2 matches 8 bases. Trimming cost V 0 bases and J 4 bases; bases outside gene matches: 11. Germline V gene lookup returns CDR1 ENHRY and CDR2 SYGVKD. This CDR3 has 17 amino acids. This chain's CDR3 is CAISESVFGLAGYEQYF. The CDR3 region has the DNA TGTGCCATCAGTGAGTCTGTGTTCGGACTAGCTGGATACGAGCAGTACTTC.

J is TRBJ1-2 and V is TRBV27, with D perhaps matching TRBD1 (5 bases). V lost 3 bases to trimming and J lost 6 bases, with 11 bases between them. The CDR3 spans 13 residues. CDR1 and CDR2 (germline): MNHEY, SMNVEV (reference sequence). The CDR3 DNA reads TGTGCCAGCAGTTTGTTAGGGGCGAATGGCTACACCTTC. Amino acid sequence: CASSLLGANGYTF.

The J gene is TRBJ2-3, the V gene TRBV4-2; possible D gene TRBD2, 5 bases. Trimming took 2 bases from V and 1 from J, leaving 7 bases between them. The CDR3 length is 14 residues. The germline V gene encodes CDR1 LGHNA and CDR2 YNFKEQ. The CDR3 region has the DNA TGTGCCAGCAGCCAACCGGAGGGCACAGATACGCAGTATTTT. The encoded protein is CASSQPEGTDTQYF.

A few counts support this clone. The CDR3 region is CASSQDPGRGYSSGANVLTF. The CDR3 region has the DNA TGCGCCAGCAGCCAAGATCCGGGGAGGGGGTATAGCTCTGGGGCCAACGTCCTGACTTTC. This rearrangement joins TRBV4-3 to TRBJ2-6; D perhaps matches TRBD2 (7 bases). V was clipped by 0 bases and J by 0 bases, with 18 bases between them. This CDR3 has 20 residues. CDR1 is LGHNA, CDR2 YSLEER, per germline.

This chain uses TRBV2 with TRBJ1-2, with D possibly being TRBD1 (5 bases). V lost 4 bases to trimming and J lost 6 bases, with 12 bases between them. Per the germline V gene, CDR1 is SNHLY and CDR2 is FYNNEI. The CDR3 spans 13 residues. The CDR3 spells CASSVEGVDGYTF. The CDR3 DNA is TGTGCCAGCAGTGTTGAAGGGGTTGATGGCTACACCTTC.